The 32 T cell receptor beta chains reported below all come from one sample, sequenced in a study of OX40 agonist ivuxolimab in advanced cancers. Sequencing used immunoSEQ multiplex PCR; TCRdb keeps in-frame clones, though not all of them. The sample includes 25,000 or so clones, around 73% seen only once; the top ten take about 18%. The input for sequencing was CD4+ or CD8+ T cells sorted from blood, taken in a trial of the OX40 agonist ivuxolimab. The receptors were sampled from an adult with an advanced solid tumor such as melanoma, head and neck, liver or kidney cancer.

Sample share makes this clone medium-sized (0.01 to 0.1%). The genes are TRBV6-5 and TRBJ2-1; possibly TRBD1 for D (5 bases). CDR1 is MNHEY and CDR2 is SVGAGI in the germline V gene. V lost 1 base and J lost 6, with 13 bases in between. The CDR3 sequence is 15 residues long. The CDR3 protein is CASSYFYQGSNEQFF. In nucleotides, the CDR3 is TGTGCCAGCAGTTACTTTTACCAGGGCAGCAATGAGCAGTTCTTC.

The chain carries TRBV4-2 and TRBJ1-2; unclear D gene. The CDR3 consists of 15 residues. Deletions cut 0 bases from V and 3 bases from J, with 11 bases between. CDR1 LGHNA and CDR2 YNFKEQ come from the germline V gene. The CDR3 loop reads CASSQDGPLYYGYTF. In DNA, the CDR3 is TGTGCCAGCAGCCAAGACGGGCCCCTCTACTATGGCTACACCTTC.

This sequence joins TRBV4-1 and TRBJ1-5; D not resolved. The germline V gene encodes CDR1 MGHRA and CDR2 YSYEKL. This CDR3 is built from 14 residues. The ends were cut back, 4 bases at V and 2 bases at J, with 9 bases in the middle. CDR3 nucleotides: TGCGCCAGCAGCCTGCAGATAGGCAATCAGCCCCAGCATTTT. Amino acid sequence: CASSLQIGNQPQHF.

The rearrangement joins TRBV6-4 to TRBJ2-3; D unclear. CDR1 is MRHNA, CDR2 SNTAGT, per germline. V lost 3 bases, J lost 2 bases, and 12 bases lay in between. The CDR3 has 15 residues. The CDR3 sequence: CASSETGLHTDTQYF. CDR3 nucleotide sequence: TGTGCCAGCAGTGAAACGGGCCTCCACACAGATACGCAGTATTTT.

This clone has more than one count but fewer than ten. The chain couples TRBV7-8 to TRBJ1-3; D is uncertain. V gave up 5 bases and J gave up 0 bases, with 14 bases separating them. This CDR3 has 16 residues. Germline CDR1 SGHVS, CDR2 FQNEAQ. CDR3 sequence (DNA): TGTGCCAGCAGCCCCCATGGTACGAGCTCTGGAAACACCATATATTTT. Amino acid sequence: CASSPHGTSSGNTIYF.

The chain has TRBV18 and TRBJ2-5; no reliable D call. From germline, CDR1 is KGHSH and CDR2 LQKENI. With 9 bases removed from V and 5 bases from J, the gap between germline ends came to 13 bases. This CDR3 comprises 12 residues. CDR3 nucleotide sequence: TGTGCCAGTTTGACGCTGGGGGAGACCCAGTACTTC. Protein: CASLTLGETQYF.

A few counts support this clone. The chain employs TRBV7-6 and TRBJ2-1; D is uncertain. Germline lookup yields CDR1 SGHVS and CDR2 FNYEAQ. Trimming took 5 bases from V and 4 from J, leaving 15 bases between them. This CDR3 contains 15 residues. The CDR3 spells CASSPTHDRYNEQFF. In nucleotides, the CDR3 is TGTGCCAGCAGCCCGACCCACGACCGATACAATGAGCAGTTCTTC. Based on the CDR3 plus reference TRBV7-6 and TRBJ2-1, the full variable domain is GAGVSQSPRYKVTKRGQDVALRCDPISGHVSLYWYRQALGQGPEFLTYFNYEAQQDKSGLPNDRFSAERPEGSISTLTIQRTEQRDSAMYRCASSPTHDRYNEQFFGPGTRLTVL.

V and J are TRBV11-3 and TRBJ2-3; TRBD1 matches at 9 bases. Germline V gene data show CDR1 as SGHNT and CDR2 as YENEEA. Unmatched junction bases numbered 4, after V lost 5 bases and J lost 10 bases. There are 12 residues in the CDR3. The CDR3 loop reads CASSPGQGAQYF. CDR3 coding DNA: TGTGCCAGCAGCCCGGGACAGGGAGCGCAGTATTTT.

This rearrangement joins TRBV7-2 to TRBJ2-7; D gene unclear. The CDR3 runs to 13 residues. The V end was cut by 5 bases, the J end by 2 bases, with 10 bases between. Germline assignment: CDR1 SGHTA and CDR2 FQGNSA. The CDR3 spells CASSPGRTYEQYF. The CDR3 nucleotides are TGTGCCAGCAGCCCTGGACGAACCTACGAGCAGTACTTC.

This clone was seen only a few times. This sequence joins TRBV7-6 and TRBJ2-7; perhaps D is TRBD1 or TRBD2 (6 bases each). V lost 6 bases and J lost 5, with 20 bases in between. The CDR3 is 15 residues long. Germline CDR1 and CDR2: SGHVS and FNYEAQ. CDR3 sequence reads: CASSPNLGGRNEQYF. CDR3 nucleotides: TGTGCCAGCAGTCCCAACTTGGGGGGCCGGAACGAGCAGTACTTC. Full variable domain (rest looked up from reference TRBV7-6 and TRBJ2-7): GAGVSQSPRYKVTKRGQDVALRCDPISGHVSLYWYRQALGQGPEFLTYFNYEAQQDKSGLPNDRFSAERPEGSISTLTIQRTEQRDSAMYRCASSPNLGGRNEQYFGPGTRLTVT.

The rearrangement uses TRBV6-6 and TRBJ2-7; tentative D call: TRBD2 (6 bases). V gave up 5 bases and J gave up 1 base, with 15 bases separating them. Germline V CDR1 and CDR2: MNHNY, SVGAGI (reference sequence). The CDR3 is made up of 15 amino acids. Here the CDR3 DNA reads TGTGCCAGCAGTCCCCATAGCGGTATTTCCTACGAGCAGTACTTC. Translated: CASSPHSGISYEQYF.

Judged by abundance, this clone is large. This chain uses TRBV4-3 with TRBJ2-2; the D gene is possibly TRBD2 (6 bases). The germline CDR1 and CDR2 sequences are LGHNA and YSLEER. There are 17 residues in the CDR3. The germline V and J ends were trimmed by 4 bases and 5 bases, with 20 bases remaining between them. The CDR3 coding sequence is TGCGCCAGCAGCCCGAGGTGGGCGGGGCACTCTACCGGGGAGCTGTTTTTT. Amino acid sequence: CASSPRWAGHSTGELFF.

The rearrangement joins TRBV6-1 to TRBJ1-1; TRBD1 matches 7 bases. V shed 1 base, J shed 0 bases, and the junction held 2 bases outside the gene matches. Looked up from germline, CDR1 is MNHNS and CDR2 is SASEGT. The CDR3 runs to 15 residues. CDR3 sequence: CASSEDGTVNTEAFF. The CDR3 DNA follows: TGTGCCAGCAGTGAAGATGGGACAGTGAACACTGAAGCTTTCTTT.

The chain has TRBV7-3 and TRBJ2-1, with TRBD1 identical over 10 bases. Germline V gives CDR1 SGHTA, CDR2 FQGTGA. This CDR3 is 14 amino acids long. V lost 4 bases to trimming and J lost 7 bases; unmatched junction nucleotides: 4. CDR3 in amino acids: CASSSGTGDNEQFF. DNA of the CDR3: TGTGCCAGCAGCTCAGGGACAGGGGATAATGAGCAGTTCTTC.

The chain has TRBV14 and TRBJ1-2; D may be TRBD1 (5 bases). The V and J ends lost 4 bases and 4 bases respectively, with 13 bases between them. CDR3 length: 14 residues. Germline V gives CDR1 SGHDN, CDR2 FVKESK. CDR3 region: CASSPRSRGYGYTF. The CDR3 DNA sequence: TGTGCCAGCAGCCCCCGTTCAAGGGGCTATGGCTACACCTTC.

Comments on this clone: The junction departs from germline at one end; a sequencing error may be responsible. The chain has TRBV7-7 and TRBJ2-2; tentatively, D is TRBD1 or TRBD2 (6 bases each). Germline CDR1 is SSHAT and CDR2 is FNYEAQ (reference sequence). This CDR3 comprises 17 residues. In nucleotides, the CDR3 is TGTGCTAGCAGCTGGGATGTAGGGGGGCCGAACACCGAGGAGCTGTTTTTT. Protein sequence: CASSWDVGGPNTEELFF.

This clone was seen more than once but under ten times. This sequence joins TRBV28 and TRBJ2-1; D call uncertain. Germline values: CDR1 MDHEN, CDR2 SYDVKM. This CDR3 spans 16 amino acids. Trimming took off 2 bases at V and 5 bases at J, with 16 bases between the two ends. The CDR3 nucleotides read TGTGCCAGCAGTTTACCCCCGGGCACGGCGGACAATGAGCAGTTCTTC. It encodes CASSLPPGTADNEQFF.

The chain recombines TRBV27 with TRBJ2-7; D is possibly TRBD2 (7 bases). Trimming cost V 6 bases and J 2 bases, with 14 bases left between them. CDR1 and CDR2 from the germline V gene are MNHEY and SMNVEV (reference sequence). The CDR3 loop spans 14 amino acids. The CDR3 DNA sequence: TGTGCCAGCAGGCCCATAGGGGGGGCCTACGAGCAGTACTTC. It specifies CASRPIGGAYEQYF.

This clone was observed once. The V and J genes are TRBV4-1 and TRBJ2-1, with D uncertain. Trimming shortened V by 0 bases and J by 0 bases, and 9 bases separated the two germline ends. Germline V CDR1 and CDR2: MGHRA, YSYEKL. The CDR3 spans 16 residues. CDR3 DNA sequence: TGCGCCAGCAGCCAAGAGGGAAGCAGCTCCTACAATGAGCAGTTCTTC. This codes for CASSQEGSSSYNEQFF.

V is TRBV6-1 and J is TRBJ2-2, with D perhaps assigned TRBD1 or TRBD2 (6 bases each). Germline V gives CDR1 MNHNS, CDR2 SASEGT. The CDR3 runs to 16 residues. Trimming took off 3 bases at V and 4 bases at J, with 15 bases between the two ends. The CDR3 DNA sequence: TGTGCCAGCAGTGACTTACGGGGGCGCAGCACCGGGGAGCTGTTTTTT. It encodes CASSDLRGRSTGELFF.

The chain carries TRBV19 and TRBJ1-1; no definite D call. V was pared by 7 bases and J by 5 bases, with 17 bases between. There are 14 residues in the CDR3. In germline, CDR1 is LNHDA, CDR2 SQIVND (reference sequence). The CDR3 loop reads CASTPTQRGTEAFF. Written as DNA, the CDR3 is TGTGCCAGTACTCCTACTCAGCGGGGTACTGAAGCTTTCTTT.

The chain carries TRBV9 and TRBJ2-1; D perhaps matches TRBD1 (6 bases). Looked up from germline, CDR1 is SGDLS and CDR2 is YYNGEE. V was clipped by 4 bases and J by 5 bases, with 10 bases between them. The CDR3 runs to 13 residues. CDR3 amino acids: CASSPNRDNEQFF. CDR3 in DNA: TGTGCCAGCAGCCCCAACAGGGACAATGAGCAGTTCTTC.

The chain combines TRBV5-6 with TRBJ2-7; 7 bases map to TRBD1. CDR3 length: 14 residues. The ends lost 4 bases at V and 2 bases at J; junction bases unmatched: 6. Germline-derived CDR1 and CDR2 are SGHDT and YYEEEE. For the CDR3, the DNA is TGTGCCAGCAGCCCCAGGGACAGCCCCTACGAGCAGTACTTC. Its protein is CASSPRDSPYEQYF. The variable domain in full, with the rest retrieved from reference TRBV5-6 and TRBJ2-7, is DAGVTQSPTHLIKTRGQQVTLRCSPKSGHDTVSWYQQALGQGPQFIFQYYEEEERQRGNFPDRFSGHQFPNYSSELNVNALLLGDSALYLCASSPRDSPYEQYFGPGTRLTVT.

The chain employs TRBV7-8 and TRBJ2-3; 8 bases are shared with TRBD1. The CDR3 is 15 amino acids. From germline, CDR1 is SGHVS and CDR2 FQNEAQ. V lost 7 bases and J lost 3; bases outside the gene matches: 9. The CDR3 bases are TGTGCCAGCACCTACAGGGGGGAAGGTACAGATACGCAGTATTTT. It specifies CASTYRGEGTDTQYF.

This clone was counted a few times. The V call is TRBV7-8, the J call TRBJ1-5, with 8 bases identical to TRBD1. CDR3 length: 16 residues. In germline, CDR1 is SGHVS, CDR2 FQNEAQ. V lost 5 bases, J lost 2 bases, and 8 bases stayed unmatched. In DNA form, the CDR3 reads TGTGCCAGCAGCATAGGACCGGACAGGGGCAATCAGCCCCAGCATTTT. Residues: CASSIGPDRGNQPQHF.

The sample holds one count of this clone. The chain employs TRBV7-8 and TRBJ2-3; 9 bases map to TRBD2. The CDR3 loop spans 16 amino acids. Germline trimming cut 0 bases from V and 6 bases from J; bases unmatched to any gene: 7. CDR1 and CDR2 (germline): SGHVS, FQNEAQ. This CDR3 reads CASSLAGGGAGDTQYF. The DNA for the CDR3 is TGTGCCAGCAGCTTAGCCGGCGGGGGGGCAGGTGATACGCAGTATTTT.

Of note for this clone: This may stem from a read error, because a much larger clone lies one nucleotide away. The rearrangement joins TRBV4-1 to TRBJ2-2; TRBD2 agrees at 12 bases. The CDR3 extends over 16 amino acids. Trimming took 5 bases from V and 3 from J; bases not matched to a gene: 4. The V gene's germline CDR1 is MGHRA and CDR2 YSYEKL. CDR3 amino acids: CASSTRTSGDTGELFF. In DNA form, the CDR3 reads TGCGCCAGCAGCACCCGGACTAGCGGGGACACCGGGGAGCTGTTTTTT.

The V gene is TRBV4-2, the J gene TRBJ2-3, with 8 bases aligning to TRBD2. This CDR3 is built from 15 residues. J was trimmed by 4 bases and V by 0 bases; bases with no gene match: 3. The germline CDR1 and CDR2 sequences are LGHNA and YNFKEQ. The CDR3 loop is CASSQEELAADTQYF. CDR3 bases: TGTGCCAGCAGCCAAGAGGAACTAGCGGCAGATACGCAGTATTTT.

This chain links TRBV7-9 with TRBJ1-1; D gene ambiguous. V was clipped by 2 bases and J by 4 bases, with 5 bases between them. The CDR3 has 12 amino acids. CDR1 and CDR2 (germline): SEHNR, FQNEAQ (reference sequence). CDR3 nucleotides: TGTGCCAGCAGCTTACAGGTCACTGAAGCTTTCTTT. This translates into CASSLQVTEAFF. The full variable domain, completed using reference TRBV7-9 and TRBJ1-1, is DTGVSQNPRHKITKRGQNVTFRCDPISEHNRLYWYRQTLGQGPEFLTYFQNEAQLEKSRLLSDRFSAERPKGSFSTLEIQRTEQGDSAMYLCASSLQVTEAFFGQGTRLTVV.

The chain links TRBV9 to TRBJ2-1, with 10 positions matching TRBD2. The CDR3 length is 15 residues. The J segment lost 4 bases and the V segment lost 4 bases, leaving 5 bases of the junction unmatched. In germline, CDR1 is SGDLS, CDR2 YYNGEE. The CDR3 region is CASSFGLAEYNEQFF. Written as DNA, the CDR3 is TGTGCCAGCAGCTTCGGACTAGCGGAGTACAATGAGCAGTTCTTC.

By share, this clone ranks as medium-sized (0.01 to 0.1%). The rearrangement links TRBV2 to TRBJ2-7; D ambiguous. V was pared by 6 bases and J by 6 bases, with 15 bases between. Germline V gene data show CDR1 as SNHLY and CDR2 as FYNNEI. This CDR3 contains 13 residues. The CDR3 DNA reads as TGTGCCAGCAGCCCCCCTGGCATAGCCGAGCAGTACTTC. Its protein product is CASSPPGIAEQYF.

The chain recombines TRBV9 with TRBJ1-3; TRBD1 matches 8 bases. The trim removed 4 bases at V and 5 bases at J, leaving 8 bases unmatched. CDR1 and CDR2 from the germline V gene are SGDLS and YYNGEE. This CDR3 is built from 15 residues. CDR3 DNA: TGTGCCAGCAGCTCGGCGGGACAGGAGAGAAACACCATATATTTT. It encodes CASSSAGQERNTIYF. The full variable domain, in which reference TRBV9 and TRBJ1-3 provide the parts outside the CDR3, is DSGVTQTPKHLITATGQRVTLRCSPRSGDLSVYWYQQSLDQGLQFLIQYYNGEERAKGNILERFSAQQFPDLHSELNLSSLELGDSALYFCASSSAGQERNTIYFGEGSWLTVV.